This entry lists 32 T cell receptor beta chains sequenced from one sample in a study of blood T cells in healthy people across ages. Combining a sample-barcoded 5' primer with a J-beta primer mix, a second PCR ran for roughly 7 to 12 cycles. TCRdb passed the 5' RACE reads through MiXCR, listing each CDR3 protein once. The sample contains 920,000 or so distinct CDR3 sequences, 35% to 55% of which appear only once. Sequencing input: blood. The receptors stem from a woman aged 60 to 75 in good health.

The CDR3 nucleotides read TGCAGTGCTAGAAGGGCTAGCGGGAGTTGGGATGAGCAGTACTTC. Protein: CSARRASGSWDEQYF. The V call is TRBV20-1, the J call TRBJ2-7; TRBD2 matches 10 bases. Germline values: CDR1 DFQATT, CDR2 SNEGSKA (reference sequence). Trimming took 2 bases from V and 7 from J; bases not matched to a gene: 11. The CDR3 runs 15 residues.

The V call is TRBV29-1, the J call TRBJ2-7; 8 bases match TRBD1. CDR1 SQVTM and CDR2 ANQGSEA come from the germline V gene. CDR3 length equals 15 residues. V trimming: 0 bases; J trimming: 3 bases; junction bases outside the gene matches: 7. The CDR3 sequence is CSVEERQGTVYEQYF. CDR3 sequence (DNA): TGCAGCGTTGAAGAGAGACAGGGGACCGTCTACGAGCAGTACTTC.

The chain couples TRBV29-1 to TRBJ1-2, with a possible D match to TRBD1 (6 bases). This CDR3 has 14 residues. From germline, CDR1 is SQVTM and CDR2 ANQGSEA. The ends were cut back, 1 base at V and 1 base at J, with 10 bases in the middle. The CDR3 DNA sequence: TGCAGCGTTGAAGTACAGGGCCATAACTATGGCTACACCTTC. It codes for CSVEVQGHNYGYTF.

This clonotype has at least ten counts. The gene calls are TRBV7-9 and TRBJ2-7; TRBD2 might be the D (6 bases). This CDR3 is built from 16 residues. V was shortened by 6 bases and J by 3 bases, with 21 bases between the two germline ends. Germline CDR1 reads SEHNR; CDR2 reads FQNEAQ (reference sequence). This chain's CDR3 is CASRDLLALRDYEQYF. The CDR3 DNA reads as TGTGCCAGCAGGGACCTCCTAGCTCTGCGGGACTACGAGCAGTACTTC. The complete variable domain, with remaining parts taken from reference TRBV7-9 and TRBJ2-7, reads DTGVSQNPRHKITKRGQNVTFRCDPISEHNRLYWYRQTLGQGPEFLTYFQNEAQLEKSRLLSDRFSAERPKGSFSTLEIQRTEQGDSAMYLCASRDLLALRDYEQYFGPGTRLTVT.

The chain combines TRBV12-3 or TRBV12-4 with TRBJ2-3; either TRBD1 or TRBD2 may fit D (5 bases each). This CDR3 comprises 14 residues. V lost 6 bases and J 4 bases, leaving 14 bases between the germline ends. This CDR3 reads CASRTGPRADTQYF. The CDR3 DNA sequence: TGTGCCAGCAGAACGGGACCAAGGGCAGATACGCAGTATTTT.

This clonotype was seen a few times. The chain employs TRBV10-3 and TRBJ2-7; no clear D gene. Per the germline V gene, CDR1 is ENHRY and CDR2 is SYGVKD. The CDR3 is made up of 13 amino acids. Trimming left V 7 bases short and J 4 bases short, with 14 bases between. The CDR3 sequence is CAITAGSEYEQYF. As DNA, the CDR3 is TGTGCCATCACGGCAGGCTCAGAATACGAGCAGTACTTC.

This clonotype was picked up a small number of times. The chain couples TRBV3-1 to TRBJ2-1; 10 nucleotides align to TRBD2. The length of the CDR3 is 17 residues. The germline V gene has CDR1 LGHDT and CDR2 YNNKEL (reference sequence). The V gene end was trimmed by 2 bases and the J gene end by 7 bases; junction bases not matched to a gene: 11. The CDR3 is CASSQFSAGGPNNEQFF. DNA of the CDR3: TGTGCCAGCAGCCAATTTTCAGCGGGAGGGCCTAATAATGAGCAGTTCTTC.

The chain links TRBV27 to TRBJ1-5; 8 bases line up with TRBD1. Trimming cost V 3 bases and J 5 bases; bases outside gene matches: 3. The CDR3 contains 14 residues. Looked up from germline, CDR1 is MNHEY and CDR2 is SMNVEV (reference sequence). The CDR3, as DNA: TGTGCCAGCAGTTTCAGGGGGCGCGATCAGCCCCAGCATTTT. The encoded protein is CASSFRGRDQPQHF.

Comments on this clonotype: Compared with germline, one end of the junction differs, possibly owing to a read error. The rearrangement joins TRBV24-1 to TRBJ2-1; the match to TRBD2 covers 8 bases. Germline CDR1 KGHDR, CDR2 SFDVKD. CDR3 size: 15 residues. CDR3 amino acids: CATSDFPGGMNEQFF. The DNA for the CDR3 is TGTGCCACCAGCGATTTCCCGGGGGGGATGAATGAGCAGTTCTTC.

This sequence joins TRBV21-1 and TRBJ2-1; the D call TRBD2 from the table was never checked on the DNA. TRBV21-1 counts as a pseudogene. There are 14 residues in the CDR3. CDR3 nucleotide sequence: TGTGCCAGCAGCAAAGAAGGGCCTGCCAATGAGCAGTTCTTC. It codes for CASSKEGPANEQFF.

This clonotype turned up a few times. The V gene is TRBV15, the J gene TRBJ2-1; 11 nucleotides match TRBD2. Germline assignment: CDR1 LNHNV and CDR2 YYDKDF (reference sequence). Trimming at V came to 4 bases and at J to 0 bases, leaving 5 bases not matched to a gene. The CDR3 length is 17 residues. The DNA of the CDR3 is TGTGCCACCAGCATAACTAGCGGGGGTTTCTCCTACAATGAGCAGTTCTTC. Amino acids: CATSITSGGFSYNEQFF.

This clonotype was recorded a few times. The chain recombines TRBV15 with TRBJ2-1, with D possibly matching TRBD1 (5 bases). This CDR3 region has 12 residues. Germline CDR1 is LNHNV and CDR2 is YYDKDF (reference sequence). Trimming took 4 bases from V and 4 from J, leaving 5 bases between them. The CDR3 sequence: CATSTGYNEQFF. As DNA, the CDR3 is TGTGCCACCAGCACAGGGTACAATGAGCAGTTCTTC. Combining the CDR3 with reference TRBV15 and TRBJ2-1 gives the whole variable domain DAMVIQNPRYQVTQFGKPVTLSCSQTLNHNVMYWYQQKSSQAPKLLFHYYDKDFNNEADTPDNFQSRRPNTSFCFLDIRSPGLGDTAMYLCATSTGYNEQFFGPGTRLTVL.

This clonotype was seen only a few times. This chain joins TRBV6-1 and TRBJ2-1, with 7 positions matching TRBD2. The V segment lost 2 bases and the J segment 2 bases; nucleotides outside the gene matches: 9. The CDR3 runs to 17 residues. Germline V CDR1 and CDR2: MNHNS, SASEGT. DNA of the CDR3: TGTGCCAGCAGTGAAACCAGCGGGACCGGAGCCTACAATGAGCAGTTCTTC. Translating it yields CASSETSGTGAYNEQFF.

This clonotype appeared a few times. V usage is TRBV27 and J usage is TRBJ2-1, with TRBD2 matching 10 bases. Germline V CDR1 and CDR2: MNHEY, SMNVEV (reference sequence). This CDR3 comprises 15 residues. V shed 6 bases and J 3 bases; nucleotides not matched to a gene: 5. CDR3 DNA sequence: TGTGCCAGCAGAACCGGGACTAGCGACTACAATGAGCAGTTCTTC. Encoded protein: CASRTGTSDYNEQFF.

This chain joins TRBV5-1 and TRBJ1-1; no clear D gene. The CDR3 sequence is 14 residues long. Per germline, CDR1 SGHRS and CDR2 YFSETQ. V was pared by 6 bases and J by 1 base, with 13 bases between. The chain's CDR3 is CASTLLYRNTEAFF. For the CDR3, the DNA is TGCGCCAGCACCCTCCTCTACAGGAACACTGAAGCTTTCTTT.

This clonotype occurred a few times. V usage is TRBV5-1 and J usage is TRBJ1-2; D is perhaps TRBD1 (5 bases). Trimming removed 0 bases at V and 2 bases at J, with 17 bases between. The germline V gene encodes CDR1 SGHRS and CDR2 YFSETQ. The CDR3 contains 17 residues. The CDR3 spells CASSLVPGRVENYGYTF. CDR3 in DNA: TGCGCCAGCAGCTTGGTTCCCGGCAGGGTGGAGAACTATGGCTACACCTTC.

The V call is TRBV4-1, the J call TRBJ1-5; D is uncertain. The germline V and J ends were trimmed by 1 base and 4 bases, with 5 bases remaining between them. Per germline, CDR1 MGHRA and CDR2 YSYEKL. The CDR3 consists of 13 residues. The CDR3 reads CASSQAGNQPQHF. DNA of the CDR3: TGCGCCAGCAGCCAAGCGGGGAATCAGCCCCAGCATTTT.

V gene TRBV7-9 combines with J gene TRBJ1-6; no firm D call. The germline CDR1 and CDR2 sequences are SEHNR and FQNEAQ (reference sequence). There are 13 residues in the CDR3. Trimming removed 1 base from V and 16 bases from J, with 14 bases in between. DNA for the CDR3: TGTGCCAGCAGCTTAGTATCATGGGCAGAGCTCCACTTT. It is translated as CASSLVSWAELHF.

To note about this clonotype: Relative to the germline gene, one junction end is altered; a read error may explain this. The chain employs TRBV2 and TRBJ2-7; perhaps TRBD1 as D (6 bases). Germline V gives CDR1 SNHLY, CDR2 FYNNEI. This CDR3 spans 15 amino acids. CDR3: CASSEALGAGGEQYF. The CDR3 DNA sequence: TGTGCCAGCAGCGAAGCGCTGGGGGCGGGCGGCGAGCAGTACTTC.

The chain is built from TRBV27 and TRBJ2-7; 11 bases agree with TRBD2. The CDR3 has 16 residues. V lost 2 bases and J lost 2; bases outside the gene matches: 5. Germline CDR1 MNHEY, CDR2 SMNVEV (reference sequence). CDR3 in DNA: TGTGCCAGCAGTTTAGGGGTAGCGGGAGGGCCCTACGAGCAGTACTTC. It specifies CASSLGVAGGPYEQYF.

This sequence joins TRBV11-2 and TRBJ2-1; D tentatively fits TRBD1 or TRBD2 (5 bases each). Germline V gives CDR1 SGHAT, CDR2 FQNNGV. The CDR3 covers 15 residues. V lost 1 base to trimming and J lost 6 bases, with 13 bases between them. The CDR3 region is CASSLGTGTSNEQFF. CDR3 nucleotides: TGTGCCAGCAGCTTAGGAACCGGGACCTCCAATGAGCAGTTCTTC. Full variable domain (rest looked up from reference TRBV11-2 and TRBJ2-1): EAGVAQSPRYKIIEKRQSVAFWCNPISGHATLYWYQQILGQGPKLLIQFQNNGVVDDSQLPKDRFSAERLKGVDSTLKIQPAKLEDSAVYLCASSLGTGTSNEQFFGPGTRLTVL.

The chain is built from TRBV30 and TRBJ2-7; D ambiguous. The CDR3 has 9 residues. Between the trimmed V and J ends, which lost 5 bases and 4 bases, there was a span of 3 bases. The V gene's germline CDR1 is GTSNPN and CDR2 SVGIG (reference sequence). CDR3 in amino acids: CAWPYEQYF. In nucleotides, the CDR3 is TGTGCCTGGCCGTACGAGCAGTACTTC.

This clonotype came up a few times. The chain uses TRBV6-1 and TRBJ2-5; D is possibly TRBD1 (6 bases). CDR1 and CDR2 from the germline V gene are MNHNS and SASEGT. Deletions cut 3 bases from V and 1 base from J, with 9 bases between. CDR3 length: 14 amino acids. CDR3 in amino acids: CASSDRQVQETQYF. Here the CDR3 DNA reads TGTGCCAGCAGTGATCGACAGGTCCAAGAGACCCAGTACTTC.

The CDR3 loop is CASSQAGLAGGYEQYF. CDR3 DNA: TGCGCCAGCAGCCAAGCCGGACTAGCGGGGGGCTACGAGCAGTACTTC. The rearrangement links TRBV4-1 to TRBJ2-5; 14 bases are shared with TRBD2. Matching the DNA end better, TRBJ2-7 makes the J call doubtful. The V gene's germline CDR1 is MGHRA and CDR2 YSYEKL. The CDR3 runs 16 residues.

There are a few counts of this clonotype. The chain employs TRBV6-6 and TRBJ2-1, with TRBD2 identical over 10 bases. CDR3 length: 16 amino acids. With V trimmed by 2 bases and J by 2 bases, 3 bases remained unmatched. Germline CDR1 is MNHNY and CDR2 is SVGAGI (reference sequence). The CDR3 nucleotides are TGTGCCAGCAGTTACGAGCTAGCGGGGGCCTACAATGAGCAGTTCTTC. Protein sequence: CASSYELAGAYNEQFF.

This clonotype was recorded a few times. J is TRBJ2-7 and V is TRBV9; possibly TRBD2 for D (6 bases). Germline V gives CDR1 SGDLS, CDR2 YYNGEE. The CDR3 consists of 16 residues. The V gene lost 5 bases and the J gene lost 0 bases, with 18 bases spanning the gap. CDR3 sequence reads: CASSESEDGGSYEQYF. For the CDR3, the DNA is TGTGCCAGCAGTGAATCCGAGGACGGGGGCTCCTACGAGCAGTACTTC.

The rearrangement uses TRBV30 and TRBJ1-5, with D unclear. V lost 0 bases, J lost 7 bases, and 16 bases lay in between. The CDR3 runs 15 residues. Germline V CDR1 and CDR2: GTSNPN, SVGIG (reference sequence). CDR3: CAWSVLGSLGQPQHF. DNA for the CDR3: TGTGCCTGGAGTGTCTTAGGTTCGCTCGGGCAGCCCCAGCATTTT.

The chain is built from TRBV15 and TRBJ2-7, with 8 bases that match TRBD1. The CDR3 extends over 17 amino acids. The J segment lost 2 bases and the V segment lost 0 bases, leaving 9 bases of the junction unmatched. Germline V CDR1 and CDR2: LNHNV, YYDKDF (reference sequence). The DNA of the CDR3 is TGTGCCACCAGCAGAGACTTGGGGACAGGCCAGCCCTACGAGCAGTACTTC. Its protein product is CATSRDLGTGQPYEQYF.

V is TRBV12-3 or TRBV12-4 and J is TRBJ1-1; 9 bases are shared with TRBD1. The V and J ends lost 6 bases and 9 bases, in that order; junction bases with no gene match: 11. The CDR3 is 14 amino acids. CDR3 DNA sequence: TGTGCCAGCAGGTTTATGGGACAGGGTTATCAAGCTTTCTTT. It codes for CASRFMGQGYQAFF.

In its sample, this clonotype was seen a few times. This chain uses TRBV12-3 or TRBV12-4 with TRBJ2-3, with TRBD2 identical over 9 bases. This CDR3 spans 19 amino acids. V lost 2 bases and J lost 6; bases outside the gene matches: 18. This chain's CDR3 is CASSLKGPGLAGTRDTQYF. CDR3 DNA sequence: TGTGCCAGCAGTTTAAAAGGCCCGGGGCTAGCGGGGACAAGGGATACGCAGTATTTT.

The CDR3 here is CASSKGEGANYNEQFF. CDR3 coding DNA: TGTGCCAGCAGCAAAGGAGAGGGGGCGAACTACAATGAGCAGTTCTTC. The chain employs TRBV21-1 and TRBJ2-1; the tabulated D call, TRBD1, remains unverified against the DNA. TRBV21-1 is a pseudogene. This CDR3 region has 16 residues.

CDR3 sequence: CASSLNPAGPGLSYEQYF. The CDR3 DNA sequence: TGCGCCAGCAGCTTGAACCCTGCAGGGCCCGGGCTCTCCTACGAGCAGTACTTC. The chain couples TRBV5-1 to TRBJ2-7, with a weak D call TRBD1 (5 bases). The CDR3 totals 18 residues. Germline V gene data show CDR1 as SGHRS and CDR2 as YFSETQ. V lost 1 base to trimming and J lost 0 bases, with 20 bases between them. Based on the CDR3 plus reference TRBV5-1 and TRBJ2-7, the full variable domain is KAGVTQTPRYLIKTRGQQVTLSCSPISGHRSVSWYQQTPGQGLQFLFEYFSETQRNKGNFPGRFSGRQFSNSRSEMNVSTLELGDSALYLCASSLNPAGPGLSYEQYFGPGTRLTVT.